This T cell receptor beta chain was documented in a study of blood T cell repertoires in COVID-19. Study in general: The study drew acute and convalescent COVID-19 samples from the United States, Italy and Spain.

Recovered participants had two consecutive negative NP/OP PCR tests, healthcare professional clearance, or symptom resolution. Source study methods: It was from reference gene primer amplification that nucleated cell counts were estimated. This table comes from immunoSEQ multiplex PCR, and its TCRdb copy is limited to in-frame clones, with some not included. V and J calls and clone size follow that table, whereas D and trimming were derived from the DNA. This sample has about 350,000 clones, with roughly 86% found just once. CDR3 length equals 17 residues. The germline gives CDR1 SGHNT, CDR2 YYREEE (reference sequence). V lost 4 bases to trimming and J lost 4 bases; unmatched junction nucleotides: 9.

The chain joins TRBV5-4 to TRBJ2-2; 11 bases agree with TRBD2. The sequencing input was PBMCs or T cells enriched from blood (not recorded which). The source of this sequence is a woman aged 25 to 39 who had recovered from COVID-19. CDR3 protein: CASSPPGLAGGTGELFF. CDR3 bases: TGTGCCAGCAGCCCCCCGGGGCTAGCGGGAGGCACCGGGGAGCTGTTTTTT.